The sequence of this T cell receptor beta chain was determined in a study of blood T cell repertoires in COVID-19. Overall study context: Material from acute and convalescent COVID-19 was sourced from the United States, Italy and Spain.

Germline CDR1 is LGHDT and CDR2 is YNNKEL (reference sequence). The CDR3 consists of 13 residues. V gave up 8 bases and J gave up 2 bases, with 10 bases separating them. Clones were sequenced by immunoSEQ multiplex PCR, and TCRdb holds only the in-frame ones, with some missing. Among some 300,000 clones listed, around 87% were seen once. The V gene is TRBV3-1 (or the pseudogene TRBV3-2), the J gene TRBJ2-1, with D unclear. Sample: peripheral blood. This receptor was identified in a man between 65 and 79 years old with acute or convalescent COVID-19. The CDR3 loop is CASASETYNEQFF. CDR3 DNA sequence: TGTGCCAGCGCTAGTGAAACCTACAATGAGCAGTTCTTC.